The T cell receptor beta chain under discussion was sequenced for a study of T cells in Graves' hyperthyroidism and ophthalmopathy. Study findings and constraints: Researchers report that a 13 V-J model separated ophthalmopathy from stable hyperthyroidism. The majority of expanded thyroid clonotypes above 0.001 also appeared in blood.

What was amplified from RNA transcripts were TCR beta CDR3 regions. When the TCR CDR3 underwent first-round RT-PCR, the HTBI primer set was used. One entry per CDR3 protein, called by TCRdb with MiXCR from the multiplex PCR reads. The table lists approximately 98,000 distinct CDR3 sequences, roughly 40% of them singletons, with around 9.6% in the top ten. The CDR3 runs 12 residues. CDR1 is LNHDA, CDR2 SQIVND, per germline (reference sequence). Trimming at V came to 5 bases and at J to 9 bases, leaving 5 bases not matched to a gene. This clonotype has ten or more counts. Its cognate antigen is unknown. Hyperthyroidism, newly diagnosed and lasting under 2 months, affected patients aged 18 to 65.

This clonotype was obtained from a woman in her twenties or thirties with Graves' hyperthyroidism. V is TRBV19 and J is TRBJ1-1, with TRBD1 identical over 8 bases. The sample taken for sequencing was peripheral blood or thyroid tissue (not recorded which). The CDR3 here is CASSHWTGKAFF. CDR3 in DNA: TGTGCCAGTAGTCATTGGACAGGGAAAGCTTTCTTT.